The 11 T cell receptor beta chains listed next were all sequenced from one sample in a study of early T cells in non-severe SARS-CoV-2 infection. TCRdb re-called the 5' RACE reads through MiXCR, storing one row per CDR3 protein. The table includes about 59,000 distinct CDR3 sequences, under 15% detected once. This material consisted of whole blood, taken at baseline. Source of these receptors: an adult who was a healthcare worker with PCR-confirmed SARS-CoV-2 infection or an uninfected control (not recorded which).

The CDR3 nucleotides are TGTGCCAGCAGTTCCGACAGGAGGGGGGGGTCCTACGAGCAGTACTTC. Amino acids: CASSSDRRGGSYEQYF. This chain connects TRBV12-3 or TRBV12-4 to TRBJ2-7; D is possibly TRBD2 (7 bases). V lost 4 bases and J 1 base, leaving 17 bases between the germline ends. The CDR3 sequence is 16 residues long.

The table lists this clonotype with a few counts. This chain links TRBV7-3 with TRBJ1-4; a possible D gene is TRBD1 (6 bases). There are 14 residues in the CDR3. The germline V gene encodes CDR1 SGHTA and CDR2 FQGTGA. Trimming cost V 1 base and J 7 bases, with 10 bases left between them. The CDR3 nucleotides are TGTGCCAGCAGCTTAAGCCAGGGGACTGAAAAACTGTTTTTT. It is translated as CASSLSQGTEKLFF.

This chain uses TRBV5-6 with TRBJ2-7, with D maybe TRBD1 (6 bases). The CDR3 extends over 14 amino acids. Trimming took off 1 base at V and 3 bases at J, with 11 bases between the two ends. Germline CDR1 is SGHDT and CDR2 is YYEEEE. Here the CDR3 reads CASSLTGQVYEQYF. The CDR3 DNA is TGTGCCAGCAGCTTGACAGGGCAGGTCTACGAGCAGTACTTC.

This clonotype was observed a few times. This chain links TRBV7-9 with TRBJ2-5; 10 bases agree with TRBD1. This CDR3 comprises 16 residues. CDR1 SEHNR and CDR2 FQNEAQ come from the germline V gene (reference sequence). Trimming took 5 bases from V and 3 from J; bases not matched to a gene: 9. CDR3 DNA: TGTGCCAGCAGCGCCTTTGGACAGGGGGAAAAAGAGACCCAGTACTTC. Its translation is CASSAFGQGEKETQYF.

In this sample, this clonotype turned up a few times. The V and J genes are TRBV6-2 or TRBV6-3 and TRBJ1-3; tentatively, D is TRBD1 (6 bases). Trimming cost V 6 bases and J 0 bases, with 12 bases left between them. CDR1 and CDR2 (germline): MNHEY, SVGEGT. This CDR3 is built from 15 residues. DNA of the CDR3: TGTGCCAGCAGGGATACAGGGAGCTCTGGAAACACCATATATTTT. It translates to CASRDTGSSGNTIYF.

This chain joins TRBV27 and TRBJ1-2, with 9 bases aligning to TRBD1. The trim removed 4 bases at V and 4 bases at J, leaving 4 bases unmatched. Germline loops: CDR1 MNHEY, CDR2 SMNVEV (reference sequence). CDR3 size: 14 residues. CDR3 residues: CASSSGQGLYGYTF. The CDR3, as DNA: TGTGCCAGCAGTTCCGGACAGGGGCTCTATGGCTACACCTTC.

The CDR3 coding sequence is TGCGCCAGCAGCCAAGTATCGTACACCGGGGAGCTGTTTTTT. Encoded protein: CASSQVSYTGELFF. The chain has TRBV4-3 and TRBJ2-2; D remains ambiguous. CDR1 and CDR2 (germline): LGHNA, YSLEER. CDR3 length: 14 residues. Between the trimmed V and J ends, which lost 1 base and 3 bases, there was a span of 6 bases.

There are a few counts of this clonotype. The chain joins TRBV6-1 to TRBJ2-7; perhaps TRBD1 as D (5 bases). Germline assignment: CDR1 MNHNS and CDR2 SASEGT. CDR3 length: 14 residues. V lost 4 bases and J lost 1, with 11 bases in between. The CDR3 sequence: CASSVPTDSYEQYF. The DNA for the CDR3 is TGTGCCAGCAGTGTACCGACAGATTCCTACGAGCAGTACTTC.

This clonotype occurred a few times. This chain links TRBV28 with TRBJ2-2; D is unclear. This CDR3 spans 15 amino acids. With 3 bases removed from V and 3 bases from J, the gap between germline ends came to 11 bases. CDR1 MDHEN and CDR2 SYDVKM come from the germline V gene. CDR3 sequence reads: CASSFFRFYTGELFF. CDR3 coding DNA: TGTGCCAGCAGTTTCTTCAGGTTTTACACCGGGGAGCTGTTTTTT.

This clonotype has a count of ten or more. The chain links TRBV5-1 to TRBJ2-2; D ambiguous. CDR3 length equals 15 residues. V gave up 3 bases and J gave up 5 bases, with 14 bases separating them. The germline CDR1 and CDR2 sequences are SGHRS and YFSETQ. CDR3 nucleotide sequence: TGCGCCAGCAGCTCGAAGGACGGCTTTACCGGGGAGCTGTTTTTT. Translated: CASSSKDGFTGELFF.

The chain has TRBV10-3 and TRBJ2-4; no firm D call. The CDR3 length is 14 residues. CDR1 is ENHRY, CDR2 SYGVKD, per germline. Trimming pared 0 bases from V and 10 bases from J, leaving 13 bases between. The DNA of the CDR3 is TGTGCCATCAGTGAGTCAGGCCACCAGTGGATTCAGTACTTC. Protein sequence: CAISESGHQWIQYF.